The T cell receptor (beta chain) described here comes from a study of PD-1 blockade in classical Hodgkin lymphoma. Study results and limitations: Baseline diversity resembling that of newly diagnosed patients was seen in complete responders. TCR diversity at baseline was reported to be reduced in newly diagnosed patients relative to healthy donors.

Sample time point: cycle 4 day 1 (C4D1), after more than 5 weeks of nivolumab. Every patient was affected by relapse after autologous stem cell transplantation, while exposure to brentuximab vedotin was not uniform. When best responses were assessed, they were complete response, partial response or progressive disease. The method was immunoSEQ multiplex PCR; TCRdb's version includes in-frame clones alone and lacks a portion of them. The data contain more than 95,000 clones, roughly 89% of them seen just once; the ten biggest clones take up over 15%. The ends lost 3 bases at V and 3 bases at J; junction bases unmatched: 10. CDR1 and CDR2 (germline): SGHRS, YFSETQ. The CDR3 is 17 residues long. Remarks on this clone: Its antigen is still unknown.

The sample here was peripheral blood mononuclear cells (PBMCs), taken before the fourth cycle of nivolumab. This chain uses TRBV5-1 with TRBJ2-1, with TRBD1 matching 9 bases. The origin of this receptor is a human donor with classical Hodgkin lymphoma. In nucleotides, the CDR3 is TGCGCCAGCAGCTCCGCCGACAGGGGGGCAGGCTACAATGAGCAGTTCTTC. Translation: CASSSADRGAGYNEQFF.